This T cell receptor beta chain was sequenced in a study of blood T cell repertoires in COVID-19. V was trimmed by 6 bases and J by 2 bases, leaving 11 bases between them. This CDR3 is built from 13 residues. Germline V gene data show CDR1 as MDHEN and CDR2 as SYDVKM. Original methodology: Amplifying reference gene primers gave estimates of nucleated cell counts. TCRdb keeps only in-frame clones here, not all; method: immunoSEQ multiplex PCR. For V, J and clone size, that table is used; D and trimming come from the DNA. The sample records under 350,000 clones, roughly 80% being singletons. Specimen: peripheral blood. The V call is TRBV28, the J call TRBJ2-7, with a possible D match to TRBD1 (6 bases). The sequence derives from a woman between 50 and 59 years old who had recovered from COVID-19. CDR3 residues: CASRNRVPYEQYF. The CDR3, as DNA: TGTGCCAGCAGGAACAGGGTTCCCTACGAGCAGTACTTC.